Presented here are 27 T cell receptor beta chains from one specimen sequenced in a study of blood T cell repertoires in COVID-19. Here immunoSEQ multiplex PCR was the method, and the copy in TCRdb shows in-frame clones only, minus some. The data hold 230,000 or so clones, with around 91% observed a single time. Sequenced material: peripheral blood. The receptors originated from a woman aged 55-69 years with COVID-19, enrolled during active disease.

This chain links TRBV9 with TRBJ2-3; TRBD1 aligns across 8 bases. Germline values: CDR1 SGDLS, CDR2 YYNGEE. V shed 3 bases, J shed 5 bases, and the junction held 11 bases outside the gene matches. CDR3 size: 16 residues. CDR3 loop: CASSEKPWTGQDTQYF. CDR3 coding DNA: TGTGCCAGCAGCGAAAAGCCTTGGACAGGGCAAGATACGCAGTATTTT.

The chain is built from TRBV5-4 and TRBJ1-3, with D possibly TRBD1 on 5 matching bases. V gave up 3 bases and J gave up 0 bases, with 16 bases separating them. This CDR3 is 17 amino acids long. Germline values: CDR1 SGHNT, CDR2 YYREEE (reference sequence). The CDR3 region has the DNA TGTGCCAGCAGCTGGGGGAGGAGGGGTGTCTCTGGAAACACCATATATTTT. This encodes CASSWGRRGVSGNTIYF.

This clone was counted a single time. The genes are TRBV21-1 and TRBJ1-2; the D call TRBD1 from the table was never checked on the DNA. TRBV21-1 is annotated as a pseudogene. CDR3 length: 13 residues. CDR3 region: CASSVSEVYGYTF. The DNA for the CDR3 is TGTGCCAGCAGCGTGTCAGAAGTTTATGGCTACACCTTC.

V is TRBV5-1 and J is TRBJ1-2; D might be TRBD1 (6 bases). Trimming took 0 bases from V and 5 from J, leaving 8 bases between them. The CDR3 contains 13 residues. In germline, CDR1 is SGHRS, CDR2 YFSETQ. CDR3 protein: CASSLDQGYGYTF. CDR3 coding DNA: TGCGCCAGCAGCTTGGACCAGGGGTATGGCTACACCTTC.

The chain is built from TRBV5-4 and TRBJ1-1; D ambiguous. CDR1 is SGHNT, CDR2 YYREEE, per germline (reference sequence). Trimming took 5 bases from V and 4 from J, leaving 12 bases between them. This CDR3 contains 13 residues. The DNA for the CDR3 is TGTGCCAGCAGTAAGGACTCGATCACTGAAGCTTTCTTT. This encodes CASSKDSITEAFF.

The genes are TRBV5-1 and TRBJ2-5; possible D gene TRBD2, 6 bases. Trimming removed 4 bases from V and 0 bases from J, with 16 bases in between. Germline loops: CDR1 SGHRS, CDR2 YFSETQ. CDR3 size: 16 residues. CDR3 sequence (DNA): TGCGCCAGCAGCCCCCGGAGGGGCACTGACCAAGAGACCCAGTACTTC. This encodes CASSPRRGTDQETQYF.

About this clone: A junction end diverges from the germline sequence, so it may reflect a read error. The CDR3, as DNA: TGTGCCACCAGTCTTGCGGGGGGGTTAGATACGCAGTATTTT. Protein sequence: CATSLAGGLDTQYF. The chain uses TRBV10-3 and TRBJ2-3; 9 bases map to TRBD2. From germline, CDR1 is ENHRY and CDR2 SYGVKD. The CDR3 totals 14 residues.

The chain combines TRBV27 with TRBJ2-5; 8 nucleotides agree with TRBD1. The trim removed 6 bases at V and 5 bases at J, leaving 8 bases unmatched. The CDR3 runs 14 residues. Germline V gene sequence: CDR1 MNHEY, CDR2 SMNVEV (reference sequence). In DNA form, the CDR3 reads TGTGCCAGCAGGACGGCAGGGGGCCGGGAGACCCAGTACTTC. It encodes CASRTAGGRETQYF.

The chain links TRBV7-6 to TRBJ1-6, with 9 bases fitting TRBD1. V lost 5 bases, J lost 3 bases, and 5 bases stayed unmatched. CDR1 and CDR2 (germline): SGHVS, FNYEAQ. This CDR3 region has 16 residues. CDR3 amino acids: CASSRWGQGYNSPLHF. The DNA for the CDR3 is TGTGCCAGCAGCCGGTGGGGACAGGGCTATAATTCACCCCTCCACTTT.

The chain links TRBV7-3 to TRBJ2-7; no clear D. CDR3 length: 13 amino acids. Trimming left V 2 bases short and J 4 bases short, with 9 bases between. Germline V gives CDR1 SGHTA, CDR2 FQGTGA. The CDR3 DNA sequence: TGTGCCAGCAGCTTATTACGAGGTTACGAGCAGTACTTC. Protein sequence: CASSLLRGYEQYF.

This rearrangement joins TRBV7-8 to TRBJ1-5; 7 bases align to TRBD1. Germline lookup yields CDR1 SGHVS and CDR2 FQNEAQ. The CDR3 loop spans 16 amino acids. V trimming: 1 base; J trimming: 7 bases; junction bases outside the gene matches: 10. The CDR3 DNA sequence: TGTGCCAGCAGCTTAGTGACAGGGAATAGATTGCAGCCCCAGCATTTT. It is translated as CASSLVTGNRLQPQHF.

The V call is TRBV9, the J call TRBJ1-1; TRBD1 might be the D (5 bases). Deletions cut 4 bases from V and 4 bases from J, with 14 bases between. The CDR3 has 14 amino acids. In germline, CDR1 is SGDLS, CDR2 YYNGEE. This CDR3 is CASSLGGFGTEAFF. For the CDR3, the DNA is TGTGCCAGCAGCCTCGGGGGGTTTGGCACTGAAGCTTTCTTT.

V is TRBV7-9 and J is TRBJ1-3; 11 bases align to TRBD1. Germline V lookup: CDR1 SEHNR, CDR2 FQNEAQ (reference sequence). This CDR3 is 15 amino acids long. V lost 5 bases and J lost 3; bases outside the gene matches: 3. CDR3 nucleotide sequence: TGTGCCAGCAGCGAGGGACAGGGGGTTGGAAACACCATATATTTT. Translation: CASSEGQGVGNTIYF.

The chain recombines TRBV19 with TRBJ1-2; TRBD1 agrees at 8 bases. The CDR3 spans 16 residues. V lost 4 bases and J lost 8; bases outside the gene matches: 15. Looked up from germline, CDR1 is LNHDA and CDR2 is SQIVND (reference sequence). The CDR3 DNA reads as TGTGCCAGTAGTACGACAACACTAGGACAGGGAGGCGGCTACACCTTC. Its translation is CASSTTTLGQGGGYTF.

This clone has a single count. This chain uses TRBV18 with TRBJ1-6, with 7 bases lining up with TRBD1. V lost 2 bases to trimming and J lost 3 bases; unmatched junction nucleotides: 4. CDR3 length: 16 residues. The germline V gene encodes CDR1 KGHSH and CDR2 LQKENI. CDR3 DNA sequence: TGTGCCAGCTCACCAACCGCAGGGGGCTATAATTCACCCCTCCACTTT. Encoded protein: CASSPTAGGYNSPLHF.

The gene calls are TRBV4-1 and TRBJ2-7; 12 bases are shared with TRBD2. Germline V CDR1 and CDR2: MGHRA, YSYEKL. The ends lost 0 bases at V and 2 bases at J; junction bases unmatched: 5. The CDR3 extends over 17 amino acids. In DNA, the CDR3 is TGCGCCAGCAGCCAAGAACGGACTAGCGGGGCCCCCTACGAGCAGTACTTC. The encoded protein is CASSQERTSGAPYEQYF.

In this sample, this clone turned up once. The chain carries TRBV2 and TRBJ2-5; 11 bases are a match to TRBD1. The junction had 5 bases not matched to a gene; V was cut back by 6 bases and J by 5 bases. The germline V gene has CDR1 SNHLY and CDR2 FYNNEI. This CDR3 is built from 14 residues. DNA of the CDR3: TGTGCCAGCAGCCCGGGACAGGGGGAGGAGACCCAGTACTTC. Protein product: CASSPGQGEETQYF.

The gene calls are TRBV7-2 and TRBJ2-2, with 9 bases aligning to TRBD1. The CDR3 runs to 15 residues. Trimming took 5 bases from V and 6 from J; bases not matched to a gene: 7. The germline CDR1 and CDR2 sequences are SGHTA and FQGNSA. CDR3: CASSPRQGGAGELFF. The CDR3 DNA follows: TGTGCCAGCAGCCCCCGACAGGGGGGGGCCGGGGAGCTGTTTTTT. The full variable domain, completed using reference TRBV7-2 and TRBJ2-2, is GAGVSQSPSNKVTEKGKDVELRCDPISGHTALYWYRQSLGQGLEFLIYFQGNSAPDKSGLPSDRFSAERTGGSVSTLTIQRTQQEDSAVYLCASSPRQGGAGELFFGEGSRLTVL.

J is TRBJ1-1 and V is TRBV9, with TRBD1 identical over 8 bases. The V segment lost 7 bases and the J segment 7 bases; nucleotides outside the gene matches: 9. The CDR3 is 13 residues long. The germline CDR1 and CDR2 sequences are SGDLS and YYNGEE. The chain's CDR3 is CASGKQGAVEAFF. The CDR3 nucleotides read TGTGCCAGCGGAAAGCAGGGGGCGGTTGAAGCTTTCTTT.

The chain uses TRBV4-3 and TRBJ1-2; 11 nucleotides agree with TRBD1. The CDR3 runs to 14 residues. Germline CDR1 LGHNA, CDR2 YSLEER. V lost 4 bases to trimming and J lost 7 bases; unmatched junction nucleotides: 5. The CDR3 protein is CASSPGQGGFGYTF. The CDR3 bases are TGCGCCAGCAGCCCGGGACAGGGGGGATTTGGCTACACCTTC.

This chain connects TRBV9 to TRBJ1-1; TRBD1 is a possible D gene (6 bases). This CDR3 has 14 residues. The V gene's germline CDR1 is SGDLS and CDR2 YYNGEE. The V end was cut by 1 base, the J end by 6 bases, with 13 bases between. The CDR3 loop is CASSVSFEGAEAFF. The CDR3 DNA sequence: TGTGCCAGCAGCGTATCGTTTGAGGGGGCTGAAGCTTTCTTT. Supplemented by reference TRBV9 and TRBJ1-1, the full variable domain reads DSGVTQTPKHLITATGQRVTLRCSPRSGDLSVYWYQQSLDQGLQFLIQYYNGEERAKGNILERFSAQQFPDLHSELNLSSLELGDSALYFCASSVSFEGAEAFFGQGTRLTVV.

J is TRBJ2-3 and V is TRBV19; 8 bases are a match to TRBD1. The CDR3 length is 14 residues. CDR1 LNHDA and CDR2 SQIVND come from the germline V gene (reference sequence). The ends lost 2 bases at V and 3 bases at J; junction bases unmatched: 1. The CDR3: CASSIQGATDTQYF. The CDR3 DNA follows: TGTGCCAGTAGTATACAGGGGGCGACAGATACGCAGTATTTT.

V and J are TRBV27 and TRBJ2-7; D is perhaps TRBD1 (5 bases). Trimming removed 5 bases at V and 3 bases at J, with 14 bases between. Germline assignment: CDR1 MNHEY and CDR2 SMNVEV (reference sequence). This CDR3 is 14 amino acids long. The CDR3 protein is CASSLGAGNYEQYF. The CDR3 region has the DNA TGTGCCAGCAGTCTTGGGGCAGGGAACTACGAGCAGTACTTC.

This chain uses TRBV5-1 with TRBJ1-1; 7 bases align to TRBD1. The junction had 4 bases not matched to a gene; V was cut back by 0 bases and J by 2 bases. Germline-derived CDR1 and CDR2 are SGHRS and YFSETQ. The CDR3 spans 15 residues. CDR3 loop: CASSLVDRENTEAFF. The CDR3 DNA follows: TGCGCCAGCAGCTTGGTCGACAGGGAAAACACTGAAGCTTTCTTT.

The chain is built from TRBV6-5 and TRBJ2-2; D is ambiguous. Per the germline V gene, CDR1 is MNHEY and CDR2 is SVGAGI. V lost 5 bases to trimming and J lost 5 bases, with 12 bases between them. The CDR3 runs to 14 residues. CDR3 DNA: TGTGCCAGCAGTAGAGGATATCAAACCGGGGAGCTGTTTTTT. This encodes CASSRGYQTGELFF.

This chain links TRBV3-1 (or the pseudogene TRBV3-2) with TRBJ2-7, with D unclear. With 4 bases removed from V and 1 base from J, the gap between germline ends came to 17 bases. The CDR3 totals 16 residues. Germline CDR1 is LGHDT and CDR2 is YNNKEL (reference sequence). This chain's CDR3 is CASSRSHLADSYEQYF. CDR3 sequence (DNA): TGTGCCAGCAGCCGATCGCATTTGGCCGATTCCTACGAGCAGTACTTC.

This clone was detected once. The V call is TRBV25-1, the J call TRBJ1-2, with D tentatively TRBD1 (5 bases). The germline V gene has CDR1 MGHDK and CDR2 SYGVNS. This CDR3 is 14 amino acids long. V gave up 3 bases and J gave up 8 bases, with 16 bases separating them. The CDR3 region is CASSEQLKGRGYTF. In DNA, the CDR3 is TGTGCCAGCAGTGAGCAATTAAAGGGGCGCGGCTACACCTTC.